Below are 18 T cell receptor beta chains sequenced from a single sample in a study of T cells in localized non-small cell lung cancer (TCRdb year 2020). Libraries were built with the immunoSEQ multiplex PCR assay. TCRdb's version of the immuneACCESS table is confined to in-frame rearrangements and falls short of the full clone set. An unresolved V gene accounts for under half of the shortfall where checked; the remainder is of unknown origin. The sample yields around 6,400 clones; around 49% were counted once. The ten most abundant clones make up 3% to 4% of the sample. Sequenced here: lymph node tissue, sampled before any cancer treatment. The source of these receptors is a man between 35 and 75 years old with stage I lung adenocarcinoma.

Sample share makes this clone medium-sized. The chain combines TRBV4-1 with TRBJ2-4; D remains ambiguous. Germline V gene data show CDR1 as MGHRA and CDR2 as YSYEKL. This CDR3 contains 13 residues. V lost 3 bases, J lost 6 bases, and 9 bases lay in between. CDR3 in DNA: TGCGCCAGCAGCCACGACGTGGGAAACATTCAGTACTTC. This sequence encodes CASSHDVGNIQYF.

The CDR3: CSVRTGGEKLFF. The CDR3, as DNA: TGCAGCGTTAGAACAGGGGGGGAAAAACTGTTTTTT. V is TRBV29-1 and J is TRBJ1-4; 8 nucleotides align to TRBD1. CDR1 and CDR2 from the germline V gene are SQVTM and ANQGSEA. CDR3 length: 12 amino acids. Losses at the gene ends were 5 bases for V and 8 bases for J; bases not matched to a gene: 4.

This clone was observed a handful of times. J is TRBJ1-1 and V is TRBV11-3; no clear D. The CDR3 covers 17 residues. CDR1 SGHNT and CDR2 YENEEA come from the germline V gene. V gave up 3 bases and J gave up 0 bases, with 17 bases separating them. The CDR3 bases are TGTGCCAGCAGCTTGGACCGGGTAGGAGTGTTGAACACTGAAGCTTTCTTT. This translates into CASSLDRVGVLNTEAFF.

CDR3 nucleotides: TGTGCCAGCTCACTGACCGACGGCTACGAGCAGTACTTC. This translates into CASSLTDGYEQYF. This chain links TRBV18 with TRBJ2-7; no firm D call. From germline, CDR1 is KGHSH and CDR2 LQKENI. This CDR3 is built from 13 residues. V was clipped by 4 bases and J by 3 bases, with 10 bases between them.

The chain uses TRBV9 and TRBJ2-1; 8 nucleotides align to TRBD2. The junction had 5 bases not matched to a gene; V was cut back by 4 bases and J by 5 bases. This CDR3 contains 14 residues. The V gene's germline CDR1 is SGDLS and CDR2 YYNGEE. DNA of the CDR3: TGTGCCAGCAGCCTCCGGCGGGGGGACAATGAGCAGTTCTTC. The encoded protein is CASSLRRGDNEQFF.

This chain links TRBV5-1 with TRBJ1-4, with unresolved D. V was pared by 0 bases and J by 5 bases, with 8 bases between. There are 14 residues in the CDR3. Looked up from germline, CDR1 is SGHRS and CDR2 is YFSETQ. The CDR3 sequence is CASSLERANEKLFF. The CDR3 DNA follows: TGCGCCAGCAGCTTGGAAAGGGCGAATGAAAAACTGTTTTTT.

The chain carries TRBV28 and TRBJ2-7; D tentatively reads TRBD1 or TRBD2 (7 bases each). The CDR3 covers 19 residues. Germline-derived CDR1 and CDR2 are MDHEN and SYDVKM. The V and J ends lost 6 bases and 7 bases respectively, with 34 bases between them. CDR3 protein: CASSRSWIFTPGQGGEQYF. CDR3 sequence (DNA): TGTGCCAGCAGCCGCAGTTGGATTTTTACCCCGGGCCAGGGGGGGGAGCAGTACTTC.

The chain employs TRBV6-8 and TRBJ1-4, with D possibly being TRBD1 (5 bases). Deletions cut 5 bases from V and 8 bases from J, with 12 bases between. The CDR3 covers 13 residues. Per germline, CDR1 MNHGY and CDR2 SAAAGT. The CDR3 region has the DNA TGTGCCAGCAGTGCCGGGACCCCGGAAAAACTGTTTTTT. Its protein is CASSAGTPEKLFF.

The V and J genes are TRBV6-8 and TRBJ2-2; D is ambiguous. This CDR3 region has 13 residues. Germline V gene sequence: CDR1 MNHGY, CDR2 SAAAGT. Trimming took off 4 bases at V and 2 bases at J, with 5 bases between the two ends. The DNA for the CDR3 is TGTGCCAGCAGTTTATTTAACACCGGGGAGCTGTTTTTT. Amino acid sequence: CASSLFNTGELFF.

The chain is built from TRBV18 and TRBJ1-1, with D perhaps matching TRBD1 (5 bases). Trimming removed 4 bases at V and 1 base at J, with 10 bases between. CDR3 size: 14 residues. The germline CDR1 and CDR2 sequences are KGHSH and LQKENI. CDR3 sequence: CASSLGTGNTEAFF. The CDR3 nucleotides are TGTGCCAGCTCACTGGGGACGGGGAACACTGAAGCTTTCTTT.

This chain's CDR3 is CASSDGGGAETQYF. The CDR3 region has the DNA TGTGCCAGTAGTGATGGCGGGGGGGCGGAGACCCAGTACTTC. The rearrangement links TRBV19 to TRBJ2-5; 9 bases align to TRBD2. This CDR3 comprises 14 residues. Germline-derived CDR1 and CDR2 are LNHDA and SQIVND (reference sequence). The V segment lost 5 bases and the J segment 5 bases; nucleotides outside the gene matches: 6.

In its sample, this clone was seen a few times. The chain carries TRBV27 and TRBJ1-5; D gene unclear. Germline V lookup: CDR1 MNHEY, CDR2 SMNVEV (reference sequence). The CDR3 is made up of 13 amino acids. V lost 6 bases and J lost 3, with 9 bases in between. CDR3 amino acids: CASRRQLNQPQHF. CDR3 bases: TGTGCCAGCAGAAGGCAGCTCAATCAGCCCCAGCATTTT.

V usage is TRBV19 and J usage is TRBJ2-4, with a tentative D call TRBD2 (6 bases). V dropped 0 bases and J dropped 10 bases, with 10 bases sitting between them. This CDR3 has 13 residues. Germline CDR1 and CDR2: LNHDA and SQIVND (reference sequence). CDR3 coding DNA: TGTGCCAGTAGTATAGAACCGACTAGAATTCAGTACTTC. Encoded protein: CASSIEPTRIQYF.

This clone came up a few times. The J gene is TRBJ2-6, the V gene TRBV6-8; D might be TRBD1 (5 bases). Germline CDR1 MNHGY, CDR2 SAAAGT. CDR3 size: 17 residues. V was pared by 2 bases and J by 2 bases, with 13 bases between. In DNA form, the CDR3 reads TGTGCCAGCAGTTACACGTCCCCAGGGACTGGGGCCAACGTCCTGACTTTC. Its translation: CASSYTSPGTGANVLTF.

J is TRBJ2-7 and V is TRBV18, with 7 bases matching TRBD1. The length of the CDR3 is 14 residues. V was pared by 5 bases and J by 2 bases, with 6 bases of the junction left unmatched. Germline loops: CDR1 KGHSH, CDR2 LQKENI. The CDR3 sequence: CASSSGQNTYEQYF. The CDR3 coding sequence is TGTGCCAGCTCATCGGGACAGAATACCTACGAGCAGTACTTC.

The chain uses TRBV18 and TRBJ1-2, with TRBD1 matching 7 bases. V gave up 3 bases and J gave up 2 bases; unmatched junction bases: 15. Looked up from germline, CDR1 is KGHSH and CDR2 is LQKENI. This CDR3 spans 18 amino acids. The CDR3 DNA follows: TGTGCCAGCTCACCTTTCCTTAACCGACAGGGCCCCAACTATGGCTACACCTTC. Its protein is CASSPFLNRQGPNYGYTF.

This clone was recorded a few times. The V gene is TRBV28, the J gene TRBJ2-3; 9 nucleotides agree with TRBD1. The CDR3 runs to 13 residues. CDR1 and CDR2 (germline): MDHEN, SYDVKM. V shed 5 bases and J 8 bases; nucleotides not matched to a gene: 5. The CDR3 DNA follows: TGTGCCAGCAGTCTTGCGGGACAGGGTACGCAGTATTTT. Translating it yields CASSLAGQGTQYF.

The chain couples TRBV7-6 to TRBJ1-1; perhaps TRBD1 as D (6 bases). V shed 2 bases and J shed 3 bases, with 10 bases lying between them. The length of the CDR3 is 14 residues. CDR1 is SGHVS and CDR2 is FNYEAQ in the germline V gene. The CDR3 is CASSLWQGYTEAFF. The CDR3 nucleotides are TGTGCCAGCAGCTTATGGCAGGGGTACACTGAAGCTTTCTTT.